The 10 T cell receptor beta chains reported below all come from one sample, sequenced in a study of molecular identifiers for immune sequencing clone quantification. In TCRdb, the PCR reads were re-called with MiXCR into one record per CDR3 protein. The table lists 45,000 to 55,000 distinct CDR3 sequences, roughly a third of them singletons. The material sequenced was naive CD8+ T cells from blood, with Jurkat cell RNA spiked in. The subset denotes: FACS-sorted CD8+CD4-CCR7+CD45RA+ naive T cells. Receptors originate from a human donor in good health. Some libraries in this study had Jurkat cell RNA spiked in.

This rearrangement joins TRBV4-2 to TRBJ2-1; 12 bases fit TRBD1. CDR1 is LGHNA, CDR2 YNFKEQ, per germline. V was clipped by 0 bases and J by 5 bases; unmatched bases: 5. The CDR3 has 17 amino acids. In nucleotides, the CDR3 is TGTGCCAGCAGCCAAGATGGGACAGGGGGCACCCACAATGAGCAGTTCTTC. As protein: CASSQDGTGGTHNEQFF.

V and J are TRBV20-1 and TRBJ2-5, with D possibly TRBD2 on 7 matching bases. This CDR3 comprises 15 residues. The germline V gene encodes CDR1 DFQATT and CDR2 SNEGSKA (reference sequence). DNA of the CDR3: TGCAGCGGGGGGTCTCTGGGCAGGGGTAGAGAGACCCAGTACTTC. It yields the protein CSGGSLGRGRETQYF.

The V and J genes are TRBV2 and TRBJ2-7; 8 bases line up with TRBD2. This CDR3 spans 13 amino acids. Trimming cost V 8 bases and J 4 bases; bases outside gene matches: 7. Germline V CDR1 and CDR2: SNHLY, FYNNEI. In DNA, the CDR3 is TGTGCCAGCTCTACTAGCGGTGGGTACGAGCAGTACTTC. It is translated as CASSTSGGYEQYF.

This clonotype was observed at least ten times. The V call is TRBV18, the J call TRBJ1-5; a possible D gene is TRBD1 (5 bases). This CDR3 region has 12 residues. V dropped 6 bases and J dropped 7 bases, with 10 bases sitting between them. Germline loops: CDR1 KGHSH, CDR2 LQKENI. The CDR3 spells CASSQGFQPQHF. In DNA, the CDR3 is TGTGCCAGCTCGCAGGGCTTCCAGCCCCAGCATTTT.

This clonotype was seen many times. This sequence joins TRBV5-6 and TRBJ2-7, with 8 positions matching TRBD1. CDR3 size: 13 residues. CDR1 is SGHDT, CDR2 YYEEEE, per germline. Unmatched junction bases numbered 4, after V lost 3 bases and J lost 5 bases. In DNA form, the CDR3 reads TGTGCCAGCAGCTCACCGACAGGGGACGAGCAGTACTTC. It is translated as CASSSPTGDEQYF. Using reference TRBV5-6 and TRBJ2-7 for the parts outside the CDR3, the full variable domain is DAGVTQSPTHLIKTRGQQVTLRCSPKSGHDTVSWYQQALGQGPQFIFQYYEEEERQRGNFPDRFSGHQFPNYSSELNVNALLLGDSALYLCASSSPTGDEQYFGPGTRLTVT.

Comment on this clonotype: This likely comes from a read error, as the CDR3 has no conserved phenylalanine or tryptophan at its end. The limits of the CDR3 on the DNA are not certain, so only TCRdb's listed CDR3 is given. The J gene is TRBJ2-3, the V gene TRBV7-9; the D segment call TRBD2 is taken from the table without a DNA check. Germline V gene sequence: CDR1 SEHNR, CDR2 FQNEAQ (reference sequence). The CDR3 length is 13 residues, termini included. CDR3 sequence: CASSLGAAGVGYL.

Remarks on this clonotype: Just one base apart from a much larger clone, this may be a read error. The chain couples TRBV2 to TRBJ2-3; D is possibly TRBD1 or TRBD2 (6 bases each). CDR1 SNHLY and CDR2 FYNNEI come from the germline V gene. This CDR3 is 15 amino acids long. CDR3 protein: CASIRGGLRTDTQNF. The CDR3 DNA reads as TGTGCCAGCATCCGAGGGGGACTCCGCACAGATACGCAGAATTTT.

This clonotype was detected many times. This CDR3 is CASSLGITTTNEKLFF. The DNA of the CDR3 is TGTGCCAGCAGCTTAGGTATCACAACAACTAATGAAAAACTGTTTTTT. This rearrangement joins TRBV7-9 to TRBJ1-4; D is unclear. The V end was cut by 1 base, the J end by 0 bases, with 9 bases between. CDR3 length equals 16 residues. Germline V gene lookup returns CDR1 SEHNR and CDR2 FQNEAQ (reference sequence).

This clonotype has just a few counts. The J gene is TRBJ2-2, the V gene TRBV7-6; D may be TRBD2 (5 bases). The V gene lost 5 bases and the J gene lost 1 base, with 17 bases spanning the gap. From germline, CDR1 is SGHVS and CDR2 FNYEAQ. The length of the CDR3 is 17 residues. The CDR3 region is CASSPPPAGGNTGELFF. CDR3 bases: TGTGCCAGCAGCCCTCCCCCTGCGGGCGGGAACACCGGGGAGCTGTTTTTT. Drawing the rest from reference TRBV7-6 and TRBJ2-2, the complete variable domain is GAGVSQSPRYKVTKRGQDVALRCDPISGHVSLYWYRQALGQGPEFLTYFNYEAQQDKSGLPNDRFSAERPEGSISTLTIQRTEQRDSAMYRCASSPPPAGGNTGELFFGEGSRLTVL.

The gene calls are TRBV9 and TRBJ2-7, with D possibly TRBD2 on 6 matching bases. CDR1 is SGDLS, CDR2 YYNGEE, per germline. Trimming left V 3 bases short and J 0 bases short, with 16 bases between. The CDR3 has 16 residues. In DNA, the CDR3 is TGTGCCAGCAGCGCCGAAGGGACTTCCAGCTCCTACGAGCAGTACTTC. Encoded protein: CASSAEGTSSSYEQYF. Complete variable domain (other parts from reference TRBV9 and TRBJ2-7): DSGVTQTPKHLITATGQRVTLRCSPRSGDLSVYWYQQSLDQGLQFLIQYYNGEERAKGNILERFSAQQFPDLHSELNLSSLELGDSALYFCASSAEGTSSSYEQYFGPGTRLTVT.